A single sample gave rise to the 11 T cell receptor beta chains below, sequenced in a study of blood T cells in healthy people across ages. The use of a sample-barcoded 5' primer and a J-beta primer mix characterized a second PCR of roughly 7 to 12 cycles. MiXCR was run by TCRdb on the 5' RACE reads, yielding one entry per CDR3 protein. The sample has more than 750,000 distinct CDR3 sequences; about 27% are singletons. The sample was also reused in another study, on T cells of mothers and their children.

Sequencing was performed on blood. Every receptor here comes from a woman between 35 and 50 years old in good health.

The chain employs TRBV20-1 and TRBJ1-2; TRBD1 aligns across 7 bases. The CDR3 extends over 11 amino acids. The junction had 5 bases not matched to a gene; V was cut back by 0 bases and J by 13 bases. Germline V gene lookup returns CDR1 DFQATT and CDR2 SNEGSKA (reference sequence). In DNA form, the CDR3 reads TGCAGTGCTAGAGATAACAGGGGTTTCACCTTC. Its translation is CSARDNRGFTF.

V gene TRBV20-1 combines with J gene TRBJ1-1; D is unclear. Germline CDR1 reads DFQATT; CDR2 reads SNEGSKA (reference sequence). V shed 5 bases and J shed 8 bases, with 15 bases lying between them. The CDR3 totals 12 residues. The CDR3 nucleotides are TGCAGTGCTCGCCCAGTAGACGCCGAAGCTTTCTTT. Its translation: CSARPVDAEAFF.

Comment on this clonotype: The junction differs from germline at one of its ends, possibly a read error. This sequence joins TRBV10-3 and TRBJ2-7; D remains unclear. Germline CDR1 ENHRY, CDR2 SYGVKD. CDR3 length equals 13 residues. In nucleotides, the CDR3 is TGCGCCATCAGACCGACACAGCTCCACGAGCAGTACTTC. Residues: CAIRPTQLHEQYF.

V and J are TRBV3-1 and TRBJ1-5; no definite D call. The CDR3 is made up of 13 amino acids. The V end was cut by 1 base, the J end by 8 bases, with 9 bases between. In germline, CDR1 is LGHDT, CDR2 YNNKEL (reference sequence). CDR3 region: CASSQGTGEPQHF. The DNA of the CDR3 is TGTGCCAGCAGCCAAGGGACCGGAGAGCCCCAGCATTTT.

CDR3 region: CASSPAGTGFLGNTIYF. CDR3 DNA: TGTGCCAGCAGCCCAGCGGGGACAGGTTTTCTTGGAAACACCATATATTTT. V usage is TRBV3-1 and J usage is TRBJ1-3, with 8 bases aligning to TRBD1. V shed 4 bases and J 3 bases; nucleotides not matched to a gene: 11. This CDR3 contains 17 residues. CDR1 and CDR2 from the germline V gene are LGHDT and YNNKEL (reference sequence).

This clonotype was seen ten or more times. This sequence joins TRBV3-1 and TRBJ1-4, with 8 positions matching TRBD1. The CDR3 runs to 16 residues. Trimming cost V 1 base and J 4 bases; bases outside gene matches: 5. The germline gives CDR1 LGHDT, CDR2 YNNKEL (reference sequence). In DNA, the CDR3 is TGTGCCAGCAGCCAAGTTCTCGGACAGGGTAATGAAAAACTGTTTTTT. Encoded protein: CASSQVLGQGNEKLFF.

This clonotype has more than one count but fewer than ten. The chain employs TRBV20-1 and TRBJ1-6, with 8 bases identical to TRBD1. Germline trimming cut 7 bases from V and 9 bases from J; bases unmatched to any gene: 11. Germline loops: CDR1 DFQATT, CDR2 SNEGSKA (reference sequence). The CDR3 sequence is 14 residues long. In DNA, the CDR3 is TGCAGTGTCCGACCGGGACAGGTGCCTTCACCCCTCCACTTT. This translates into CSVRPGQVPSPLHF.

The J gene is TRBJ1-2, the V gene TRBV24-1; 9 bases agree with TRBD1. Germline assignment: CDR1 KGHDR and CDR2 SFDVKD. CDR3 length: 16 amino acids. The junction had 9 bases not matched to a gene; V was cut back by 4 bases and J by 4 bases. This chain's CDR3 is CATSEPGTGTAYGYTF. The CDR3 DNA reads TGTGCCACCAGTGAACCCGGGACAGGGACTGCCTATGGCTACACCTTC.

This clonotype appeared once. This chain uses TRBV20-1 with TRBJ2-7; no firm D call. This CDR3 is built from 13 residues. Deletions cut 2 bases from V and 1 base from J, with 9 bases between. The germline gives CDR1 DFQATT, CDR2 SNEGSKA (reference sequence). Here the CDR3 DNA reads TGCAGTGCTAGAAGGCAGGTTTCCTACGAGCAGTACTTC. It codes for CSARRQVSYEQYF.

The gene calls are TRBV28 and TRBJ2-5; 8 nucleotides match TRBD2. The CDR3 runs to 15 residues. Trimming took 6 bases from V and 3 from J; bases not matched to a gene: 9. Germline V CDR1 and CDR2: MDHEN, SYDVKM. CDR3 sequence (DNA): TGTGCCAGCAGCCCTCTGGGCGGGGGGAAAGAGACCCAGTACTTC. Amino acid sequence: CASSPLGGGKETQYF.

CDR3 DNA sequence: TGTGCCAGCAGCTTCTCAACAGGGGCTTACAATGAGCAGTTCTTC. Translated: CASSFSTGAYNEQFF. The chain employs TRBV7-8 and TRBJ2-1; 7 nucleotides match TRBD1. Trimming cost V 3 bases and J 4 bases; bases outside gene matches: 6. Per germline, CDR1 SGHVS and CDR2 FQNEAQ. This CDR3 has 15 amino acids.